This T cell receptor (beta chain) was profiled in a study of radiotherapy plus CTLA-4 blockade in lung cancer. From germline, CDR1 is MNHNS and CDR2 SASEGT. The CDR3 contains 12 residues. Trimming took off 6 bases at V and 3 bases at J, with 8 bases between the two ends. Here immunoSEQ multiplex PCR was the method, and the copy in TCRdb shows in-frame clones only, minus some. The repertoire has under 35,000 clones, roughly 70% of them found once; the top ten carry around 5.1%. This sequence joins TRBV6-1 and TRBJ1-2, with D unclear. This specimen consisted of peripheral blood, obtained from a patient treated with radiotherapy plus ipilimumab. The sequence derives from a human donor with non-small cell lung cancer whose response to radiotherapy plus ipilimumab could not be evaluated. CDR3 sequence reads: CASRERYYGYTF. The CDR3, as DNA: TGTGCCAGCAGGGAGAGGTACTATGGCTACACCTTC.